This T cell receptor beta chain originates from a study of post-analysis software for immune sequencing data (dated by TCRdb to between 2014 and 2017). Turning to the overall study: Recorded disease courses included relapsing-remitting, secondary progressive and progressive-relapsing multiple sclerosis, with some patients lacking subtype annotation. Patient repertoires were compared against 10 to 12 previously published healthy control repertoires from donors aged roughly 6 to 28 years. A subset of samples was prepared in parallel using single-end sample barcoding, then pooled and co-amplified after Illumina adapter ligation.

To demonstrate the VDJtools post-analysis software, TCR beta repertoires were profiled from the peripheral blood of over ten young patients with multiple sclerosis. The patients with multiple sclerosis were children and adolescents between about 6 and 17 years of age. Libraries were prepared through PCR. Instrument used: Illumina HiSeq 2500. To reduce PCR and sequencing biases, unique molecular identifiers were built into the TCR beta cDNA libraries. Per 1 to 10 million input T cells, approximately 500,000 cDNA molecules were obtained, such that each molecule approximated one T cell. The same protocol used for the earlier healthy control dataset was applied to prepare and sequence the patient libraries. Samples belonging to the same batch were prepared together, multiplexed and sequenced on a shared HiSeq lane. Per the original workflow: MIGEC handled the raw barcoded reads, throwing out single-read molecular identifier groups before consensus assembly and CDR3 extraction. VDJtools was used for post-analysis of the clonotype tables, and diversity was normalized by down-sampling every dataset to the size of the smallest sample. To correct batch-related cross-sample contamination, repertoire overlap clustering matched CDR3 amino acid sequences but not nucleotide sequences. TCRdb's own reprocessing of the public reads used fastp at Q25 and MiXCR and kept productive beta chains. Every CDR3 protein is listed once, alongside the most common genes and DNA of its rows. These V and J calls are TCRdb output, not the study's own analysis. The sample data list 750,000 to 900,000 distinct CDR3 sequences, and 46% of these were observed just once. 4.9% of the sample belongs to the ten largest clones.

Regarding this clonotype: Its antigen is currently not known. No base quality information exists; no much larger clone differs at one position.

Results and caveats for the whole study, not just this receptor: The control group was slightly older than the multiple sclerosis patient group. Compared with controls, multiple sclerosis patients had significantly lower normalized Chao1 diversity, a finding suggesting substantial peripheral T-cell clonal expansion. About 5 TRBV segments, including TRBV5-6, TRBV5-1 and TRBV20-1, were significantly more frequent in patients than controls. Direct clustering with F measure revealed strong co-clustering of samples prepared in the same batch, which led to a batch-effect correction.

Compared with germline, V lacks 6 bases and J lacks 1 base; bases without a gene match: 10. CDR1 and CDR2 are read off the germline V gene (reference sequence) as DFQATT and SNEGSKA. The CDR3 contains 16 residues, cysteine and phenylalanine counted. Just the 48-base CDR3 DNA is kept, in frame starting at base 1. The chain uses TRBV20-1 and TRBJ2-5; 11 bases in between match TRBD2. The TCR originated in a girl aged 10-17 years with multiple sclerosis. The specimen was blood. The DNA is TGCAGTGCCTCAACGGGACTAGCGGATACCCAAGAGACCCAGTACTTC. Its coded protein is CSASTGLADTQETQYF.